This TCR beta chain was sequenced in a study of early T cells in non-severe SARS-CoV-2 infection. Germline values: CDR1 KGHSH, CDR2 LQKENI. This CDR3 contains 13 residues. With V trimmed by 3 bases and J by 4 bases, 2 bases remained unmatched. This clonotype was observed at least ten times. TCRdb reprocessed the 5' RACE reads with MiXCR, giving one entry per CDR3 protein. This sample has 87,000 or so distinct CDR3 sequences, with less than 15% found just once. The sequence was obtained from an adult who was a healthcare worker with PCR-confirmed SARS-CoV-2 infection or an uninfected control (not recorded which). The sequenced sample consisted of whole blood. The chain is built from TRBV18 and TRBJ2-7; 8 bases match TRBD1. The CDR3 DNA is TGTGCCAGCTCACCGCAGGGGGCTTACGAGCAGTACTTC. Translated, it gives CASSPQGAYEQYF. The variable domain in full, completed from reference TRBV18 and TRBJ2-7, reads NAGVMQNPRHLVRRRGQEARLRCSPMKGHSHVYWYRQLPEEGLKFMVYLQKENIIDESGMPKERFSAEFPKEGPSILRIQQVVRGDSAAYFCASSPQGAYEQYFGPGTRLTVT.